These 21 T cell receptor beta chains were sequenced from one sample in a study of blood T cells in healthy people across ages. Primed by a sample-barcoded 5' primer and a J-beta primer mix, a second PCR proceeded for about 6 to 12 cycles. TCRdb processed the 5' RACE reads anew with MiXCR; each CDR3 protein has one entry. This sample has around 870,000 distinct CDR3 sequences, with 29% found just once. Sequencing used blood. The receptors shown here come from a woman older than 75 in good health.

This clonotype was observed many times. The gene calls are TRBV11-2 and TRBJ2-6, with D hard to call. There are 13 residues in the CDR3. V was pared by 10 bases and J by 7 bases, with 14 bases between. Germline CDR1 is SGHAT and CDR2 is FQNNGV. This chain's CDR3 is CATMWAGANVLTF. The DNA for the CDR3 is TGTGCCACCATGTGGGCAGGCGCCAACGTCCTGACTTTC. Looking up the rest from reference TRBV11-2 and TRBJ2-6 gives the full variable domain: EAGVAQSPRYKIIEKRQSVAFWCNPISGHATLYWYQQILGQGPKLLIQFQNNGVVDDSQLPKDRFSAERLKGVDSTLKIQPAKLEDSAVYLCATMWAGANVLTFGAGSRLTVL.

In this sample, this clonotype turned up many times. V usage is TRBV20-1 and J usage is TRBJ2-3; D perhaps matches TRBD1 (5 bases). V dropped 2 bases and J dropped 0 bases, with 9 bases sitting between them. Looked up from germline, CDR1 is DFQATT and CDR2 is SNEGSKA (reference sequence). CDR3 length equals 14 residues. CDR3 in DNA: TGCAGTGCTAGACTGACAGATAGCACAGATACGCAGTATTTT. Translated, it gives CSARLTDSTDTQYF.

The chain links TRBV2 to TRBJ1-1, with TRBD1 matching over 11 bases. CDR3 length: 14 residues. Germline trimming cut 4 bases from V and 5 bases from J; bases unmatched to any gene: 3. The germline V gene encodes CDR1 SNHLY and CDR2 FYNNEI. This chain's CDR3 is CASSGDRGVTEAFF. DNA of the CDR3: TGTGCCAGCAGTGGGGACAGGGGGGTGACTGAAGCTTTCTTT.

This clonotype was picked up many times. This rearrangement joins TRBV6-2 or TRBV6-3 to TRBJ1-6; 10 bases line up with TRBD1. CDR3 length: 15 amino acids. J was trimmed by 7 bases and V by 5 bases; bases with no gene match: 5. CDR1 is MNHEY and CDR2 is SVGEGT in the germline V gene. The CDR3 DNA is TGTGCCAGCAGTCCACCGGGACAGGGGAATTCACCCCTCCACTTT. The encoded protein is CASSPPGQGNSPLHF.

This clonotype came up many times. The chain carries TRBV27 and TRBJ1-2; TRBD1 is a possible D gene (5 bases). The length of the CDR3 is 17 residues. Germline CDR1 MNHEY, CDR2 SMNVEV (reference sequence). V was cut by 6 bases and J by 1 base, with 21 bases left in between. The CDR3 spells CASRPTLGGAYNYGYTF. DNA of the CDR3: TGTGCCAGCAGGCCGACCTTGGGAGGGGCTTATAACTATGGCTACACCTTC.

Note on this clonotype: This may be a read error: a much more frequent sequence differs by one nucleotide. CDR3 sequence reads: CARFPVGDDYTF. The CDR3 DNA follows: TGTGCCAGATTTCCCGTAGGGGACGACTACACCTTC. The chain carries TRBV30 and TRBJ1-2; D perhaps matches TRBD1 (5 bases). There are 12 residues in the CDR3. V dropped 8 bases and J dropped 10 bases, with 20 bases sitting between them. Germline-derived CDR1 and CDR2 are GTSNPN and SVGIG (reference sequence). Complete variable domain (other parts from reference TRBV30 and TRBJ1-2): SQTIHQWPATLVQPVGSPLSLECTVEGTSNPNLYWYRQAAGRGLQLLFYSVGIGQISSEVPQNLSASRPQDRQFILSSKKLLLSDSGFYLCARFPVGDDYTFGSGTRLTVV.

This clonotype was seen once. The CDR3 DNA is TGTGCCAGCAGCCGACCCGGGACAGGGCACGAGCAGTACTTC. This codes for CASSRPGTGHEQYF. V and J are TRBV7-9 and TRBJ2-7; 9 bases match TRBD1. The germline V gene encodes CDR1 SEHNR and CDR2 FQNEAQ (reference sequence). Trimming took 5 bases from V and 5 from J; bases not matched to a gene: 7. CDR3 length equals 14 residues.

The J gene is TRBJ2-2, the V gene TRBV11-3; D might be TRBD2 (6 bases). Trimming left V 8 bases short and J 2 bases short, with 12 bases between. Germline values: CDR1 SGHNT, CDR2 YENEEA. This CDR3 has 14 residues. CDR3 coding DNA: TGTGCCAGCGGTTTCGGGGGAAACACCGGGGAGCTGTTTTTT. Encoded protein: CASGFGGNTGELFF.

This clonotype occurred many times. This chain connects TRBV5-1 to TRBJ2-7; TRBD2 is a possible D gene (5 bases). This CDR3 is 12 amino acids long. V lost 0 bases and J lost 6, with 7 bases in between. Germline V gives CDR1 SGHRS, CDR2 YFSETQ. The CDR3 nucleotides read TGCGCCAGCAGCTTGGGGGAGCGCGAGCAGTACTTC. Translating gives CASSLGEREQYF.

The chain combines TRBV12-3 or TRBV12-4 with TRBJ2-3; no reliable D call. Between the trimmed V and J ends, which lost 3 bases and 1 base, there was a span of 11 bases. CDR3 length equals 15 residues. DNA of the CDR3: TGTGCCAGCAGTTTGGGCCGAGTGCGCACAGATACGCAGTATTTT. Translated, it gives CASSLGRVRTDTQYF.

Concerning this clonotype: This may be a read error, as it is one base from a much larger clone. The chain carries TRBV20-1 and TRBJ2-4; 11 bases are a match to TRBD1. Matching the DNA end better, TRBJ2-7 makes the J call doubtful. Germline V lookup: CDR1 DFQATT, CDR2 SNEGSKA (reference sequence). The CDR3 runs 15 residues. Here the CDR3 reads CSAEARDRGWGEQYF. CDR3 coding DNA: TGCAGTGCCGAGGCTAGGGACAGGGGGTGGGGCGAGCAGTACTTC.

The J gene is TRBJ1-1, the V gene TRBV29-1, with no clear D. Trimming removed 5 bases at V and 5 bases at J, with 12 bases between. The CDR3 is 12 residues long. CDR1 SQVTM and CDR2 ANQGSEA come from the germline V gene. The CDR3 protein is CSVWWGSTEAFF. The CDR3, as DNA: TGCAGCGTTTGGTGGGGTTCAACTGAAGCTTTCTTT.

The table lists this clonotype with a few counts. The V call is TRBV2, the J call TRBJ2-1; 9 nucleotides align to TRBD2. The CDR3 is 15 amino acids. Trimming at V came to 8 bases and at J to 5 bases, leaving 10 bases not matched to a gene. Per the germline V gene, CDR1 is SNHLY and CDR2 is FYNNEI. CDR3 region: CASAKRGLANNEQFF. The CDR3 DNA sequence: TGTGCCAGCGCGAAGAGGGGACTAGCTAACAATGAGCAGTTCTTC.

The rearrangement uses TRBV5-1 and TRBJ1-5, with TRBD1 matching 7 bases. Trimming at V came to 2 bases and at J to 4 bases, leaving 6 bases not matched to a gene. The CDR3 runs to 15 residues. Germline V lookup: CDR1 SGHRS, CDR2 YFSETQ. The CDR3 sequence: CASSLGGTANQPQHF. The CDR3 DNA is TGCGCCAGCAGCTTAGGCGGGACAGCAAATCAGCCCCAGCATTTT.

The chain uses TRBV5-4 and TRBJ2-1; D is undetermined. The CDR3 is 12 residues long. Germline V gene lookup returns CDR1 SGHNT and CDR2 YYREEE (reference sequence). V was pared by 2 bases and J by 13 bases, with 13 bases between. CDR3 in DNA: TGTGCCAGCAGCTTCCCACAAGAGACCCAGTTCTTC. Translated, it gives CASSFPQETQFF.

This clonotype has a handful of counts. This chain joins TRBV7-2 and TRBJ1-1; no clear D gene. Trimming left V 4 bases short and J 2 bases short, with 14 bases between. This CDR3 has 15 amino acids. Per germline, CDR1 SGHTA and CDR2 FQGNSA. CDR3 sequence: CASSSRGGRNTEAFF. CDR3 nucleotide sequence: TGTGCCAGCAGCTCCCGGGGAGGGCGAAACACTGAAGCTTTCTTT.

This clonotype was found many times. The chain is built from TRBV20-1 and TRBJ1-6; 7 bases fit TRBD1. V shed 8 bases and J 11 bases; nucleotides not matched to a gene: 3. This CDR3 has 10 amino acids. Germline V lookup: CDR1 DFQATT, CDR2 SNEGSKA (reference sequence). The CDR3 DNA follows: TGCAGTCCCGACAGGGCACCCCTCCACTTT. It codes for CSPDRAPLHF.

The chain links TRBV5-6 to TRBJ1-2; D call uncertain. Looked up from germline, CDR1 is SGHDT and CDR2 is YYEEEE. The CDR3 sequence is 14 residues long. V was shortened by 0 bases and J by 7 bases, with 13 bases between the two germline ends. CDR3 DNA sequence: TGTGCCAGCAGCTTGGAGAACGCTTTCTTTGGCTACACCTTC. Translated: CASSLENAFFGYTF. The full variable domain, with the rest looked up from reference TRBV5-6 and TRBJ1-2, is DAGVTQSPTHLIKTRGQQVTLRCSPKSGHDTVSWYQQALGQGPQFIFQYYEEEERQRGNFPDRFSGHQFPNYSSELNVNALLLGDSALYLCASSLENAFFGYTFGSGTRLTVV.

This chain links TRBV5-4 with TRBJ2-5; possible D gene TRBD1, 8 bases. This CDR3 has 17 residues. In germline, CDR1 is SGHNT, CDR2 YYREEE (reference sequence). V lost 0 bases and J 2 bases, leaving 17 bases between the germline ends. The chain's CDR3 is CASSLGGGQVKQETQYF. The CDR3 nucleotides are TGTGCCAGCAGCTTGGGGGGGGGACAGGTAAAGCAAGAGACCCAGTACTTC.

This clonotype was counted between two and nine times. CDR3 amino acids: CASSLRGTGARAEAFF. The CDR3 nucleotides are TGTGCCAGCAGCTTAAGGGGTACGGGGGCAAGGGCTGAAGCTTTCTTT. The rearrangement uses TRBV7-2 and TRBJ1-1, with D perhaps matching TRBD1 (6 bases). V was cut by 2 bases and J by 6 bases, with 19 bases left in between. Germline V gives CDR1 SGHTA, CDR2 FQGNSA. The CDR3 runs 16 residues.

Regarding this clonotype: This may come from a read error, since a much larger clone is one base off. The V gene is TRBV11-2, the J gene TRBJ2-1; D ambiguous. CDR1 and CDR2 (germline): SGHAT, FQNNGV. This CDR3 is built from 15 residues. The ends were cut back, 5 bases at V and 2 bases at J, with 13 bases in the middle. The CDR3 reads CASSQELQPYNEQFF. CDR3 nucleotides: TGTGCCAGCAGCCAGGAACTCCAGCCCTACAATGAGCAGTTCTTC.